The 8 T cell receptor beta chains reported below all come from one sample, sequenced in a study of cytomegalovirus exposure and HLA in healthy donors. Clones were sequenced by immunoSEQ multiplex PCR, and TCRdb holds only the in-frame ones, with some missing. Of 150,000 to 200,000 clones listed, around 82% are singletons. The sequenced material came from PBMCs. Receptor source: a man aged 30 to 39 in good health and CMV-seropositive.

CDR3 amino acids: CASSEPGQGFLSYF. In DNA form, the CDR3 reads TGTGCCAGCAGTGAGCCGGGACAGGGTTTCCTTTCGTACTTC. The chain has TRBV28 and TRBJ2-7; 9 bases are a match to TRBD1. With V trimmed by 5 bases and J by 12 bases, 14 bases remained unmatched. Germline loops: CDR1 MDHEN, CDR2 SYDVKM. The CDR3 is 14 amino acids. Using reference TRBV28 and TRBJ2-7 for the parts outside the CDR3, the full variable domain is DVKVTQSSRYLVKRTGEKVFLECVQDMDHENMFWYRQDPGLGLRLIYFSYDVKMKEKGDIPEGYSVSREKKERFSLILESASTNQTSMYLCASSEPGQGFLSYFGPGTRLTVT.

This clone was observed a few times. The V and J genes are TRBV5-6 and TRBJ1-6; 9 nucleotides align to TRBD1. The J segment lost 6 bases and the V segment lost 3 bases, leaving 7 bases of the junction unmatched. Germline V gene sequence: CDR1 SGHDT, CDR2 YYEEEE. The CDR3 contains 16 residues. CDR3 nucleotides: TGTGCCAGCAGCTGGGGGACAGGGTCAAGTAATTCACCCCTCCACTTT. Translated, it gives CASSWGTGSSNSPLHF.

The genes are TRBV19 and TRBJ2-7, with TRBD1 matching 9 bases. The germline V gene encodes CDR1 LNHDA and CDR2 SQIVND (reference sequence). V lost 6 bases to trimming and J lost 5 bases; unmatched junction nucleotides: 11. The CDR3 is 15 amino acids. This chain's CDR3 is CASSTGTGRRDEQYF. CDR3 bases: TGTGCCAGTAGCACCGGGACAGGGCGTCGGGACGAGCAGTACTTC.

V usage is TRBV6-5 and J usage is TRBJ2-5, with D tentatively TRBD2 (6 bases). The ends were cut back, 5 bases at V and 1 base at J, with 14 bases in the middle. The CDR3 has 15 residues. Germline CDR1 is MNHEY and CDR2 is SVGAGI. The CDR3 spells CASSPHPSAQETQYF. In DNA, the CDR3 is TGTGCCAGCAGTCCCCACCCTAGCGCCCAAGAGACCCAGTACTTC.

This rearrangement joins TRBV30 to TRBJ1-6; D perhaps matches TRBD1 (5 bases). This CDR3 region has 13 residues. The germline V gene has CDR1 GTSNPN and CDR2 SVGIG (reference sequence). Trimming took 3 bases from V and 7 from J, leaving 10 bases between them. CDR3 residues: CAWRGALNSPLHF. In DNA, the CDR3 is TGTGCCTGGAGAGGGGCTCTAAATTCACCCCTCCACTTT.

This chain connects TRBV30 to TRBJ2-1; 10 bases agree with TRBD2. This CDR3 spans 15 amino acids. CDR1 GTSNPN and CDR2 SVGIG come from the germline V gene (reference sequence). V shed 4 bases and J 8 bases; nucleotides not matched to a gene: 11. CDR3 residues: CAWIDLAGVWDEQFF. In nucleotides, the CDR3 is TGTGCCTGGATAGACCTAGCGGGGGTTTGGGATGAGCAGTTCTTC.

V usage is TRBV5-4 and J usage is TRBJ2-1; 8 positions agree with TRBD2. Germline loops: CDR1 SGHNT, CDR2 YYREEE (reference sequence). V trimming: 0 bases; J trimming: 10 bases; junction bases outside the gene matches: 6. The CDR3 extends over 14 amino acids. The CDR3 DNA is TGTGCCAGCAGCTTGGTAGGGACTAGGGAAGAGCAGTTCTTC. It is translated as CASSLVGTREEQFF.

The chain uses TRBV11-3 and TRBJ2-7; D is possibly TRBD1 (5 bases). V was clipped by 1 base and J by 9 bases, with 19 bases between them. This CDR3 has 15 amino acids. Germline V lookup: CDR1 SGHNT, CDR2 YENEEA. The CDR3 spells CASSLVVGVHVGQYF. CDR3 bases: TGTGCCAGCAGCTTAGTTGTAGGGGTACACGTCGGGCAGTACTTC.